A selection of T cell receptor beta chains follows, all from one sample in a study of blood T cells in healthy people across ages. From the 5' RACE reads, TCRdb called clonotypes with MiXCR, one entry per CDR3 protein. Here the sample spans hundreds of thousands of distinct CDR3 sequences, about 59% being singletons. The sequencing input was blood. Every receptor here comes from a man in his thirties or forties in good health. Both conserved end residues are part of each CDR3. The D gene is left open where the match is weak. Some rows have no size entry. The others give once, few or many, or a class for an expanded clone.

V gene: TRBV28; D gene: -; clone size: -; J gene: TRBJ2-7; CDR3 protein: CASGGTGGTYEQYF; CDR3 DNA: TGTGCCAGCGGCGGGACCGGAGGGACCTACGAGCAGTACTTC
V gene: TRBV28; D gene: TRBD2; clone size: -; J gene: TRBJ2-1; CDR3 protein: CASRYSSGVKDNEQFF; CDR3 DNA: TGTGCCAGCAGATACTCTAGCGGGGTAAAAGACAATGAGCAGTTCTTC
V gene: TRBV28; D gene: -; clone size: once; J gene: TRBJ2-7; CDR3 protein: CASSHRDRGDEQYF; CDR3 DNA: TGTGCCAGCAGTCATAGGGACCGCGGCGACGAGCAGTACTTC
V gene: TRBV7-2; D gene: TRBD1; clone size: few; J gene: TRBJ1-6; CDR3 protein: CASSSQGAGNSPLHF; CDR3 DNA: TGTGCCAGCAGCTCCCAGGGGGCTGGCAATTCACCCCTCCACTTT
V gene: TRBV29-1; D gene: -; clone size: -; J gene: TRBJ2-1; CDR3 protein: CSVVVRGRNEQFF; CDR3 DNA: TGCAGCGTTGTTGTCAGGGGCCGGAATGAGCAGTTCTTC
V gene: TRBV12-3/TRBV12-4; D gene: TRBD2; clone size: once; J gene: TRBJ2-1; CDR3 protein: CASSEGGTSHNEQFF; CDR3 DNA: TGTGCCAGCAGTGAAGGGGGGACTAGTCATAATGAGCAGTTCTTC
V gene: TRBV19; D gene: -; clone size: -; J gene: TRBJ1-2; CDR3 protein: CASNHGGGNYGYTF; CDR3 DNA: TGTGCCAGTAACCACGGAGGGGGTAACTATGGCTACACCTTC
V gene: TRBV28; D gene: -; clone size: -; J gene: TRBJ1-2; CDR3 protein: CANTWSGQGYGYTF; CDR3 DNA: TGTGCCAACACCTGGAGCGGGCAAGGCTATGGCTACACCTTC
V gene: TRBV12-3/TRBV12-4; D gene: -; clone size: -; J gene: TRBJ2-3; CDR3 protein: CASSLVGTRTDTQYF; CDR3 DNA: TGTGCCAGCAGTTTAGTAGGGACTCGCACAGATACGCAGTATTTT
V gene: TRBV2; D gene: -; clone size: few; J gene: TRBJ2-7; CDR3 protein: CASSEPDREYEQYF; CDR3 DNA: TGTGCCAGCAGTGAACCGGACAGAGAATACGAGCAGTACTTC
V gene: TRBV3-1; D gene: -; clone size: -; J gene: TRBJ2-3; CDR3 protein: CASSQDMNTQYF; CDR3 DNA: TGTGCCAGCAGCCAAGATATGAATACGCAGTATTTT
V gene: TRBV10-3; D gene: -; clone size: -; J gene: TRBJ2-5; CDR3 protein: CAISSSEETQYF; CDR3 DNA: TGTGCCATCAGCTCATCAGAAGAGACCCAGTACTTC
V gene: TRBV7-2; D gene: -; clone size: -; J gene: TRBJ2-7; CDR3 protein: CASSRVVSYEQYF; CDR3 DNA: TGTGCCAGCAGCCGAGTCGTCTCCTACGAGCAGTACTTC
V gene: TRBV29-1; D gene: -; clone size: -; J gene: TRBJ2-3; CDR3 protein: CSVNEDTQYF; CDR3 DNA: TGCAGCGTTAACGAAGATACGCAGTATTTT
V gene: TRBV5-1; D gene: -; clone size: -; J gene: TRBJ2-5; CDR3 protein: CASSQDSLETQYF; CDR3 DNA: TGCGCCAGCAGCCAAGACAGCCTAGAGACCCAGTACTTC
V gene: TRBV7-3; D gene: -; clone size: -; J gene: TRBJ2-3; CDR3 protein: CASSPRLGSTDTQYF; CDR3 DNA: TGTGCCAGCAGCCCCCGGCTCGGTAGCACAGATACGCAGTATTTT
V gene: TRBV27; D gene: -; clone size: -; J gene: TRBJ1-6; CDR3 protein: CASTAGQGNSPLHF; CDR3 DNA: TGTGCCAGCACCGCGGGGCAGGGAAATTCACCCCTCCACTTT
V gene: TRBV2; D gene: -; clone size: -; J gene: TRBJ2-1; CDR3 protein: CASSGGQFSEQFF; CDR3 DNA: TGTGCCAGCAGTGGGGGGCAGTTCAGTGAGCAGTTCTTC
V gene: TRBV5-1; D gene: -; clone size: -; J gene: TRBJ2-7; CDR3 protein: CASSLDRSAHEQYF; CDR3 DNA: TGCGCCAGCAGCTTGGATAGGTCCGCCCACGAGCAGTACTTC
V gene: TRBV28; D gene: TRBD1; clone size: -; J gene: TRBJ1-1; CDR3 protein: CASTIGTGQTEAFF; CDR3 DNA: TGTGCCAGCACCATCGGGACAGGGCAGACTGAAGCTTTCTTT
V gene: TRBV12-3/TRBV12-4; D gene: TRBD2; clone size: few; J gene: TRBJ2-1; CDR3 protein: CASSPQRGGYNEQFF; CDR3 DNA: TGTGCCAGCAGTCCCCAGCGGGGGGGCTACAATGAGCAGTTCTTC
V gene: TRBV9; D gene: -; clone size: -; J gene: TRBJ1-3; CDR3 protein: CASSLEGLPSGNTIYF; CDR3 DNA: TGTGCCAGCAGCCTCGAGGGCCTCCCCTCTGGAAACACCATATATTTT
V gene: TRBV4-3; D gene: TRBD1; clone size: -; J gene: TRBJ2-1; CDR3 protein: CASSQAPPTGGRTYNEQFF; CDR3 DNA: TGCGCCAGCAGCCAAGCTCCCCCGACAGGGGGGCGAACCTACAATGAGCAGTTCTTC
V gene: TRBV20-1; D gene: -; clone size: -; J gene: TRBJ1-1; CDR3 protein: CSATSRAPEAFF; CDR3 DNA: TGCAGTGCTACGTCCCGTGCCCCTGAAGCTTTCTTT
V gene: TRBV20-1; D gene: -; clone size: -; J gene: TRBJ2-3; CDR3 protein: CSAKRIGSSTDTQYF; CDR3 DNA: TGCAGTGCAAAAAGAATAGGGTCTAGCACAGATACGCAGTATTTT
V gene: TRBV7-2; D gene: TRBD2; clone size: -; J gene: TRBJ2-1; CDR3 protein: CASSQGWLAGFDEQFF; CDR3 DNA: TGTGCCAGCAGCCAGGGGTGGCTAGCGGGGTTTGATGAGCAGTTCTTC
V gene: TRBV11-2; D gene: -; clone size: -; J gene: TRBJ2-7; CDR3 protein: CASSLEAGATYEQYF; CDR3 DNA: TGTGCCAGCAGCTTAGAGGCAGGGGCAACCTACGAGCAGTACTTC
V gene: TRBV12-3/TRBV12-4; D gene: -; clone size: -; J gene: TRBJ1-5; CDR3 protein: CASSLETLGVNQPQHF; CDR3 DNA: TGTGCCAGCAGTCTAGAGACACTTGGGGTCAATCAGCCCCAGCATTTT
V gene: TRBV3-1; D gene: -; clone size: -; J gene: TRBJ2-4; CDR3 protein: CASSQRTVKNIQYF; CDR3 DNA: TGTGCCAGCAGCCAGAGGACAGTAAAAAACATTCAGTACTTC
V gene: TRBV20-1; D gene: -; clone size: -; J gene: TRBJ2-4; CDR3 protein: CSAHVFGQTLAKNIQYF; CDR3 DNA: TGCAGTGCACATGTATTCGGACAAACCCTAGCCAAAAACATTCAGTACTTC
V gene: TRBV6-2/TRBV6-3; D gene: TRBD1; clone size: -; J gene: TRBJ2-6; CDR3 protein: CASRRPGTGSGANVLTF; CDR3 DNA: TGTGCCAGCAGACGTCCCGGGACAGGGTCCGGGGCCAACGTCCTGACTTTC
V gene: TRBV6-2/TRBV6-3; D gene: -; clone size: -; J gene: TRBJ1-2; CDR3 protein: CASVDKQGFIGYTF; CDR3 DNA: TGTGCCAGCGTCGATAAACAGGGATTCATCGGCTACACCTTC
V gene: TRBV12-3/TRBV12-4; D gene: -; clone size: -; J gene: TRBJ2-5; CDR3 protein: CASSTNHDGETQYF; CDR3 DNA: TGTGCCAGCAGTACTAACCACGATGGAGAGACCCAGTACTTC
V gene: TRBV7-2; D gene: TRBD2; clone size: -; J gene: TRBJ2-5; CDR3 protein: CASSLALAGLGETQYF; CDR3 DNA: TGTGCCAGCAGCTTAGCCCTAGCGGGGCTGGGGGAGACCCAGTACTTC
V gene: TRBV4-2; D gene: TRBD1; clone size: many; J gene: TRBJ2-7; CDR3 protein: CASSQNRGEQYF; CDR3 DNA: TGTGCCAGCAGCCAAAACAGGGGCGAGCAGTACTTC
V gene: TRBV28; D gene: -; clone size: -; J gene: TRBJ1-6; CDR3 protein: CASSLWGRTGDPLHF; CDR3 DNA: TGTGCCAGCAGTTTATGGGGGCGAACTGGAGATCCCCTCCACTTT
V gene: TRBV3-1; D gene: TRBD1; clone size: -; J gene: TRBJ2-7; CDR3 protein: CASRDGRQGWFHEQYF; CDR3 DNA: TGTGCCAGCAGGGATGGTCGACAGGGGTGGTTCCACGAGCAGTACTTC
V gene: TRBV7-2; D gene: -; clone size: few; J gene: TRBJ2-7; CDR3 protein: CASSQRTAYEQYF; CDR3 DNA: TGTGCCAGCAGCCAGCGGACAGCCTACGAGCAGTACTTC